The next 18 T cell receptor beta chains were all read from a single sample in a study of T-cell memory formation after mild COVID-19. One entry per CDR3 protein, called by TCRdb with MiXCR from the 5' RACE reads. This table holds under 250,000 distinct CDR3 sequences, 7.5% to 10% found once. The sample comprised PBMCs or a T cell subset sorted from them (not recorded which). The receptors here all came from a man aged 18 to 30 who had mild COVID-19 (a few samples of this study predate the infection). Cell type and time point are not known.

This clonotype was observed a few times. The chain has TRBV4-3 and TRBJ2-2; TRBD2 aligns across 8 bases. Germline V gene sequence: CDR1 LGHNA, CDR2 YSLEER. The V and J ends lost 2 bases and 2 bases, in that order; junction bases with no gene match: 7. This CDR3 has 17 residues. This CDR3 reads CASSQTGGALNTGELFF. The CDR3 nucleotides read TGCGCCAGCAGCCAAACCGGGGGGGCGCTTAACACCGGGGAGCTGTTTTTT.

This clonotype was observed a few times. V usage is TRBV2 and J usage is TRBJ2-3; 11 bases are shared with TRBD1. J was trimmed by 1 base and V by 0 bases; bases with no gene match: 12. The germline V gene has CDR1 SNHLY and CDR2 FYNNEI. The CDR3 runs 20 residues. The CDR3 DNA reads TGTGCCAGCAGTGAAGCGCTTATCAAGCCGGACAGGGGGCGCACAGATACGCAGTATTTT. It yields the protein CASSEALIKPDRGRTDTQYF.

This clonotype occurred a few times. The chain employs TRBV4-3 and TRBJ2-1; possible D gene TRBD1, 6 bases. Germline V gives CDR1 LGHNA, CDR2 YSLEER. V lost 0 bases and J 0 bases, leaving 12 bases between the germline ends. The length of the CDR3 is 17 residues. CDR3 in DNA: TGCGCCAGCAGCCAAGACGAGACAGGCAGCTCCTACAATGAGCAGTTCTTC. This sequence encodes CASSQDETGSSYNEQFF.

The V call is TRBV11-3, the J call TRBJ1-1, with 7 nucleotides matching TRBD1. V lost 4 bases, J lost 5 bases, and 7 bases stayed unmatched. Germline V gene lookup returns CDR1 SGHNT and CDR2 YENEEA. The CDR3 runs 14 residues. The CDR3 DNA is TGTGCCAGCAGCTCGGGACAGCGGGGGACTGAAGCTTTCTTT. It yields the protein CASSSGQRGTEAFF.

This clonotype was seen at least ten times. CDR3 region: CASSLGPYTDTQYF. The DNA of the CDR3 is TGTGCCAGCAGCTTAGGGCCATACACAGATACGCAGTATTTT. This chain links TRBV11-2 with TRBJ2-3, with D hard to call. Trimming took 1 base from V and 2 from J, leaving 7 bases between them. Germline V gene sequence: CDR1 SGHAT, CDR2 FQNNGV. The CDR3 length is 14 residues.

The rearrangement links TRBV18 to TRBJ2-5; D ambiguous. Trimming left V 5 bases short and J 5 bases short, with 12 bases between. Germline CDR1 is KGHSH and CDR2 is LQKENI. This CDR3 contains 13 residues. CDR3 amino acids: CASSYPSSETQYF. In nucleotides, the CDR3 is TGTGCCAGCTCATACCCTAGTTCGGAGACCCAGTACTTC. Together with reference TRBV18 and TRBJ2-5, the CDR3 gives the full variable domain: NAGVMQNPRHLVRRRGQEARLRCSPMKGHSHVYWYRQLPEEGLKFMVYLQKENIIDESGMPKERFSAEFPKEGPSILRIQQVVRGDSAAYFCASSYPSSETQYFGPGTRLLVL.

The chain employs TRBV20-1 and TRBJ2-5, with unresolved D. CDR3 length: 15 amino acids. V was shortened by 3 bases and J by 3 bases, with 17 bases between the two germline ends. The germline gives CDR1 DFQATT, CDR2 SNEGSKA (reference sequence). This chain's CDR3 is CSASPQIQPEETQYF. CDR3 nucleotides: TGCAGTGCTAGTCCTCAAATTCAACCTGAAGAGACCCAGTACTTC.

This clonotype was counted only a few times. The CDR3 region is CASSQSPYGYTF. CDR3 nucleotide sequence: TGTGCCAGCAGCCAATCCCCCTATGGCTACACCTTC. The chain carries TRBV14 and TRBJ1-2; D is unresolved. The CDR3 totals 12 residues. Between the trimmed V and J ends, which lost 2 bases and 4 bases, there was a span of 5 bases. The germline V gene encodes CDR1 SGHDN and CDR2 FVKESK.

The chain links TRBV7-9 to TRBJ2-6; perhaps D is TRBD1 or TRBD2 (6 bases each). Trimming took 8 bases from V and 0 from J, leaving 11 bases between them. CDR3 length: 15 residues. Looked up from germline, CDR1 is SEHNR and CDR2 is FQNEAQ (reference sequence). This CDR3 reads CASPWGASGANVLTF. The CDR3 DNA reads TGTGCCAGCCCGTGGGGGGCCTCTGGGGCCAACGTCCTGACTTTC. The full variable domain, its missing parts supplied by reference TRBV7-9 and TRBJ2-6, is DTGVSQNPRHKITKRGQNVTFRCDPISEHNRLYWYRQTLGQGPEFLTYFQNEAQLEKSRLLSDRFSAERPKGSFSTLEIQRTEQGDSAMYLCASPWGASGANVLTFGAGSRLTVL.

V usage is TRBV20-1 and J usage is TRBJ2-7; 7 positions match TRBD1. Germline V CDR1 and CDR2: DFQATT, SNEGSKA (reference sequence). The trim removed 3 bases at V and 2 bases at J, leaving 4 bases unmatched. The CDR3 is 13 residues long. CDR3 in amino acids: CSASRGGAYEQYV. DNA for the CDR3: TGCAGTGCTAGTCGAGGGGGCGCCTACGAGCAGTACGTC.

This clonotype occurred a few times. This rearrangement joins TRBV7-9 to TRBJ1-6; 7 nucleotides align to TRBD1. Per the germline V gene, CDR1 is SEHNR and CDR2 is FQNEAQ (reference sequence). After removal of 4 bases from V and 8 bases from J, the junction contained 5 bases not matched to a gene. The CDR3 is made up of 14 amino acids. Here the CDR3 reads CASSSDRVYSPLHF. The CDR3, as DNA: TGTGCCAGCAGCTCCGACAGGGTTTATTCACCCCTCCACTTT.

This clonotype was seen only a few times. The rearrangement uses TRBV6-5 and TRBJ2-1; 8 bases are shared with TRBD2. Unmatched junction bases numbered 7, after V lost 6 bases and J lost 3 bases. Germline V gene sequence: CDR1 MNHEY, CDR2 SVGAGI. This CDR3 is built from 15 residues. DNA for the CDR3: TGTGCCAGCAGGGGGTCGGCGGGGGGCTACAATGAGCAGTTCTTC. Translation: CASRGSAGGYNEQFF.

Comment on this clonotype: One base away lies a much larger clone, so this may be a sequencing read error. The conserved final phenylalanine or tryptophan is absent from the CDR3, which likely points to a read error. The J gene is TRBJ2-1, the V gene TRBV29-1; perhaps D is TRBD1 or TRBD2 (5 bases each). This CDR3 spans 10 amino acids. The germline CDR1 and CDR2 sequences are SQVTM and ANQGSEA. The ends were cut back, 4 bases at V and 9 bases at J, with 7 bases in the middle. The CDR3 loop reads CSVVGTEQFL. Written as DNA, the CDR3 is TGCAGCGTTGTAGGGACTGAGCAGTTCTTA.

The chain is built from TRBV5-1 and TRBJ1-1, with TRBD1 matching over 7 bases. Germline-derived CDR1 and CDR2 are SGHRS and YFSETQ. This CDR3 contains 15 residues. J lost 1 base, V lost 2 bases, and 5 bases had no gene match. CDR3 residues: CASSFKGARNTEAFF. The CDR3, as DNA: TGCGCCAGCAGCTTTAAGGGGGCCAGGAACACTGAAGCTTTCTTT. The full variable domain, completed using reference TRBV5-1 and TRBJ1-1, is KAGVTQTPRYLIKTRGQQVTLSCSPISGHRSVSWYQQTPGQGLQFLFEYFSETQRNKGNFPGRFSGRQFSNSRSEMNVSTLELGDSALYLCASSFKGARNTEAFFGQGTRLTVV.

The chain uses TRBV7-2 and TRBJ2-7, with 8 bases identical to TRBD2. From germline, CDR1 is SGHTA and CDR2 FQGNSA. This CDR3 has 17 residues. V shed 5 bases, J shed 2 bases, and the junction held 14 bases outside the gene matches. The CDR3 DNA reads TGTGCCAGCAGCCAGAGCGGGGGCCCAGGCCCCACCTACGAGCAGTACTTC. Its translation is CASSQSGGPGPTYEQYF.

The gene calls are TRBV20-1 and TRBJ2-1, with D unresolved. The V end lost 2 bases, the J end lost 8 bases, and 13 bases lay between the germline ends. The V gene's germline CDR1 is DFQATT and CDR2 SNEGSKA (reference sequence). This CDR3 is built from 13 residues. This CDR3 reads CSARPEPGDEQFF. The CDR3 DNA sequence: TGCAGTGCTAGACCGGAGCCTGGGGATGAGCAGTTCTTC.

CDR3 protein: CASSPGTGGPEAFF. CDR3 nucleotide sequence: TGTGCCAGCAGCCCCGGGACAGGCGGGCCTGAAGCTTTCTTT. The rearrangement links TRBV7-9 to TRBJ1-1; TRBD1 agrees at 8 bases. J was trimmed by 6 bases and V by 5 bases; bases with no gene match: 8. Germline loops: CDR1 SEHNR, CDR2 FQNEAQ (reference sequence). The CDR3 runs 14 residues.

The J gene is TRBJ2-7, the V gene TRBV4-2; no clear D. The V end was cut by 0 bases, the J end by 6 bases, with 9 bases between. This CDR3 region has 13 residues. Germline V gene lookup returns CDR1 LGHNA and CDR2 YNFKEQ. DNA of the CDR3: TGTGCCAGCAGCCAAGAGGCCCGCGTCGAGCAGTACTTC. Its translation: CASSQEARVEQYF.